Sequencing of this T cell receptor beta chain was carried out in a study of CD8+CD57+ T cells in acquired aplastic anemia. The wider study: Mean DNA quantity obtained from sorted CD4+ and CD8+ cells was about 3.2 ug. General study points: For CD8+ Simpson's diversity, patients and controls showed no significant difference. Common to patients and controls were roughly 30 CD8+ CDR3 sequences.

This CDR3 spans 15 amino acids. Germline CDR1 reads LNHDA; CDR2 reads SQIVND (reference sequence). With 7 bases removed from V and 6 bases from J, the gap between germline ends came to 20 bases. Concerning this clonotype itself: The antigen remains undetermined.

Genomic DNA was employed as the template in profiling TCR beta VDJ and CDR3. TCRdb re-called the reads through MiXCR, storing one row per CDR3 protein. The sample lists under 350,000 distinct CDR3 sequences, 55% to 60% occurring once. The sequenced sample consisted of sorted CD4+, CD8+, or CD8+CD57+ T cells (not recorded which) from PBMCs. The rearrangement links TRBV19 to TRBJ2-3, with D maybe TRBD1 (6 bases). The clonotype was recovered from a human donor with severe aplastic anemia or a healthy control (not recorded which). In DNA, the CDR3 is TGTGCCAGTACCCGATCGACAGGTCGGTCGGATACGCAGTATTTT. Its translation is CASTRSTGRSDTQYF.